This T cell receptor (beta chain) stems from a study of control samples from healthy donors and cancer patients (dated by TCRdb to about 2020). The library relied on the immunoSEQ multiplex PCR assay. The table comes from immuneACCESS by way of TCRdb, which keeps in-frame sequences with V and J called. Part of the clones is missing from these tables; in studies checked, under half for an unresolved V gene and the rest for unknown reasons. The sample data list about 92,000 clones, and approximately 78% of these were observed just once. The ten largest clones capture around 9.5% of the sample. Comment on this clone: Its antigen remains unidentified. Base qualities are not at hand, and no much larger clone is one base apart.

CDR3 length: 15 amino acids, cysteine to phenylalanine. Just CDR3 DNA is preserved here, 45 bases in frame from base 1. The germline V gene sets CDR1 to MNHEY and CDR2 to SVGAGI. V loses 5 bases of germline sequence and J loses 0 bases, and the interval between the two ends is 13 bases. The source of this sequence is a woman in her sixties in good health. The chain uses TRBV6-5 and TRBJ1-1, with the D gene not clear enough to name. Input material: blood. The DNA is as follows: TGTGCCAGCAGTAACTATAGGACGGTGAACACTGAAGCTTTCTTT. It codes for CASSNYRTVNTEAFF.